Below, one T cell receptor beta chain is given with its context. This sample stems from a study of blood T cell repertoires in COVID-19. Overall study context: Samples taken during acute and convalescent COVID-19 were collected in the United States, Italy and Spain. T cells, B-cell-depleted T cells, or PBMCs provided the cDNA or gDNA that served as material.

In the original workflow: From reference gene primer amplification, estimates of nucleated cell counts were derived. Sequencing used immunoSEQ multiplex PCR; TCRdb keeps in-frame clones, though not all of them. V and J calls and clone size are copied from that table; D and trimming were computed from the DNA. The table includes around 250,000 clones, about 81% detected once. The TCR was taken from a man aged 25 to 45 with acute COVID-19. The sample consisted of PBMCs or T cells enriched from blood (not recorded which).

In DNA form, the CDR3 reads TGTGCCAGCAGCTTGGGGGCAGGTGCTTTTCAGCCCCAGCATTTT. This codes for CASSLGAGAFQPQHF. The V and J genes are TRBV7-2 and TRBJ1-5; TRBD1 might be the D (6 bases). The V end was cut by 3 bases, the J end by 6 bases, with 15 bases between. This CDR3 comprises 15 residues. Per germline, CDR1 SGHTA and CDR2 FQGNSA.